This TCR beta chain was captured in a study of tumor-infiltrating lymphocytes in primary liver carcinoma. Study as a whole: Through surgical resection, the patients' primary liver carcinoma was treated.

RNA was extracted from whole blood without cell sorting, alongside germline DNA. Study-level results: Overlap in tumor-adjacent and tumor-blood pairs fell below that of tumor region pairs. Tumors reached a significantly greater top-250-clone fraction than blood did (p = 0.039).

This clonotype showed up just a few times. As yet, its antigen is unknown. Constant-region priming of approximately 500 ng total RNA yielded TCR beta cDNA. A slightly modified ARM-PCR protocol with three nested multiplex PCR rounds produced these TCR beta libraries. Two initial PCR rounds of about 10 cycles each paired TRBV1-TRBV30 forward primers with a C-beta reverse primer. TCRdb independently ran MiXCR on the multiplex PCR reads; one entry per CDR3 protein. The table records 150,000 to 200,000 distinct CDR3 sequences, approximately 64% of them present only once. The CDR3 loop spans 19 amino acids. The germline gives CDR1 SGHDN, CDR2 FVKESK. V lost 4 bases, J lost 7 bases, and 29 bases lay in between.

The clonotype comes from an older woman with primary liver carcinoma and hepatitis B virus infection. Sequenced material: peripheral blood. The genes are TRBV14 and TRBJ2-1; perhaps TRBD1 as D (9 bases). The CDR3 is CASSRGTGFERESGNEQFF. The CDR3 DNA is TGTGCCAGCAGCCGAGGGACAGGGTTTGAGCGGGAGTCTGGGAATGAGCAGTTCTTC.